One and the same sample provided the 19 T cell receptor beta chains below, sequenced in a study of identical twins. TCRdb re-called the 5' RACE reads through MiXCR, storing one row per CDR3 protein. The sample has some 730,000 distinct CDR3 sequences; around a sixth are singletons. The same specimen was also included in a second study, on T cells expressing NK-cell markers.

Sequenced: PBMCs. These receptors all come from a woman under 30 in good health.

The J gene is TRBJ2-7, the V gene TRBV7-2, with 9 positions matching TRBD2. Per the germline V gene, CDR1 is SGHTA and CDR2 is FQGNSA. This CDR3 region has 16 residues. With 3 bases clipped from V and 1 base from J, the junction kept 7 bases outside the gene matches. CDR3 residues: CASSFASSGASYEQYF. CDR3 nucleotide sequence: TGTGCCAGCAGCTTCGCGTCTAGCGGGGCTTCCTACGAGCAGTACTTC.

The chain joins TRBV5-1 to TRBJ2-2; D is uncertain. Germline V gene lookup returns CDR1 SGHRS and CDR2 YFSETQ. The CDR3 has 14 amino acids. V was clipped by 10 bases and J by 2 bases, with 15 bases between them. CDR3 residues: CACETGVNTGELFF. The CDR3 region has the DNA TGCGCCTGCGAGACTGGGGTTAACACCGGGGAGCTGTTTTTT.

The chain recombines TRBV5-1 with TRBJ2-1, with TRBD2 matching 8 bases. This CDR3 is built from 14 residues. Germline trimming cut 7 bases from V and 7 bases from J; bases unmatched to any gene: 10. The germline gives CDR1 SGHRS, CDR2 YFSETQ. The CDR3 DNA reads as TGCGCCAGCGCTATAGGTAGCGGGGATAATGAGCAGTTCTTC. Protein: CASAIGSGDNEQFF.

This clonotype has a count of ten or more. The chain carries TRBV20-1 and TRBJ1-2; 8 nucleotides match TRBD1. Unmatched junction bases numbered 7, after V lost 0 bases and J lost 4 bases. Germline V gene data show CDR1 as DFQATT and CDR2 as SNEGSKA (reference sequence). There are 15 residues in the CDR3. This chain's CDR3 is CSARDLGTGSYGYTF. CDR3 nucleotides: TGCAGTGCTAGAGATCTTGGGACAGGAAGCTATGGCTACACCTTC.

This clonotype has more than one count but fewer than ten. The V gene is TRBV29-1, the J gene TRBJ2-4; possible D gene TRBD2, 6 bases. Germline CDR1 SQVTM, CDR2 ANQGSEA. V shed 3 bases and J shed 9 bases, with 6 bases lying between them. The CDR3 runs 10 residues. The CDR3 region has the DNA TGCAGCGTTGATAGCGGCATTCAGTACTTC. Its translation: CSVDSGIQYF.

The chain uses TRBV12-3 or TRBV12-4 and TRBJ1-2; D gene ambiguous. The V end was cut by 2 bases, the J end by 12 bases, with 16 bases between. This CDR3 contains 13 residues. The CDR3 nucleotides read TGTGCCAGCAGTTTATCCGGGAGCGGGGTGAACACCTTC. Translating it yields CASSLSGSGVNTF.

This chain connects TRBV29-1 to TRBJ1-1; D gene unclear. Germline values: CDR1 SQVTM, CDR2 ANQGSEA. The CDR3 length is 13 residues. V was trimmed by 0 bases and J by 7 bases, leaving 12 bases between them. The CDR3 nucleotides are TGCAGCGTTGAAGAAACAAACACCGGTGAAGCTTTCTTT. Protein sequence: CSVEETNTGEAFF.

This clonotype was detected many times. This sequence joins TRBV5-1 and TRBJ2-5; 8 bases agree with TRBD2. Germline V CDR1 and CDR2: SGHRS, YFSETQ. CDR3 length: 15 residues. V trimming: 5 bases; J trimming: 2 bases; junction bases outside the gene matches: 8. The CDR3 spells CASRTVTSGQETQYF. CDR3 DNA: TGCGCCAGCAGGACTGTAACTAGCGGACAAGAGACCCAGTACTTC.

The rearrangement uses TRBV20-1 and TRBJ2-3, with 9 bases identical to TRBD1. V shed 5 bases, J shed 6 bases, and the junction held 6 bases outside the gene matches. Germline assignment: CDR1 DFQATT and CDR2 SNEGSKA (reference sequence). The CDR3 is made up of 13 amino acids. The CDR3 DNA reads as TGCAGTGCTGGCCGGACAGGGGTGGATACGCAGTATTTT. It is translated as CSAGRTGVDTQYF.

The table lists this clonotype with a few counts. The chain joins TRBV5-1 to TRBJ1-2; no definite D call. There are 13 residues in the CDR3. Trimming took off 0 bases at V and 7 bases at J, with 10 bases between the two ends. In germline, CDR1 is SGHRS, CDR2 YFSETQ. CDR3: CASSLEGFSGYTF. The CDR3 DNA follows: TGCGCCAGCAGCTTGGAAGGGTTCAGTGGCTACACCTTC.

The rearrangement uses TRBV7-8 and TRBJ2-1, with 9 positions matching TRBD2. The V gene end was trimmed by 3 bases and the J gene end by 2 bases; junction bases not matched to a gene: 8. Germline CDR1 is SGHVS and CDR2 is FQNEAQ. This CDR3 spans 17 amino acids. The CDR3 nucleotides read TGTGCCAGCAGCTTTAGCGGGAGTGCCCCCACCTACAATGAGCAGTTCTTC. This encodes CASSFSGSAPTYNEQFF.

This sequence joins TRBV6-1 and TRBJ2-5; no firm D call. V shed 5 bases and J shed 10 bases, with 11 bases lying between them. Germline lookup yields CDR1 MNHNS and CDR2 SASEGT. CDR3 length equals 11 residues. CDR3 sequence reads: CASSLLGNQYF. DNA for the CDR3: TGTGCCAGCAGTTTATTAGGAAACCAGTACTTC.

There are a few counts of this clonotype. J is TRBJ2-3 and V is TRBV5-5, with D possibly matching TRBD2 (5 bases). The CDR3 runs to 16 residues. V shed 4 bases and J shed 0 bases, with 15 bases lying between them. In germline, CDR1 is SGHKS, CDR2 YYEKEE (reference sequence). The CDR3 DNA is TGTGCCAGCAGCCTTATGGTGAGGGATAGCACAGATACGCAGTATTTT. Its translation is CASSLMVRDSTDTQYF.

The chain uses TRBV30 and TRBJ2-3; D not certain. This CDR3 has 13 amino acids. Germline CDR1 GTSNPN, CDR2 SVGIG (reference sequence). The germline V and J ends were trimmed by 1 base and 3 bases, with 8 bases remaining between them. The CDR3 nucleotides are TGTGCCTGGAGTGCCGGTGGGACAGATACGCAGTATTTT. The encoded protein is CAWSAGGTDTQYF. The variable domain in full, completed from reference TRBV30 and TRBJ2-3, reads SQTIHQWPATLVQPVGSPLSLECTVEGTSNPNLYWYRQAAGRGLQLLFYSVGIGQISSEVPQNLSASRPQDRQFILSSKKLLLSDSGFYLCAWSAGGTDTQYFGPGTRLTVL.

This clonotype appeared a few times. The chain couples TRBV7-6 to TRBJ2-1; no clear D gene. V was pared by 1 base and J by 3 bases, with 10 bases between. The CDR3 runs 15 residues. CDR1 is SGHVS, CDR2 FNYEAQ, per germline. CDR3 DNA: TGTGCCAGCAGCTTAGTCCTGAGGAACTACAATGAGCAGTTCTTC. Translation gives CASSLVLRNYNEQFF.

The rearrangement links TRBV5-1 to TRBJ2-6, with D perhaps matching TRBD2 (6 bases). Germline CDR1 and CDR2: SGHRS and YFSETQ. The CDR3 runs to 18 residues. The V end was cut by 0 bases, the J end by 0 bases, with 13 bases between. The CDR3, as DNA: TGCGCCAGCAGCTTGGAAGCGGGCGTTGGCTCTGGGGCCAACGTCCTGACTTTC. Translated: CASSLEAGVGSGANVLTF.

In its sample, this clonotype was seen a few times. The DNA for the CDR3 is TGTGCAAGCGGCGGGCTGAACACTGAAGCTTTCTTT. Amino acids: CASGGLNTEAFF. The V gene is TRBV30, the J gene TRBJ1-1; D is unresolved. Germline V gene lookup returns CDR1 GTSNPN and CDR2 SVGIG (reference sequence). The CDR3 contains 12 residues.

The rearrangement links TRBV10-3 to TRBJ2-3; D may be TRBD1 or TRBD2 (5 bases each). V was trimmed by 7 bases and J by 4 bases, leaving 15 bases between them. The germline gives CDR1 ENHRY, CDR2 SYGVKD. The CDR3 contains 14 residues. In DNA, the CDR3 is TGTGCCATCACCTGGGACGTCCTTTCAGATACGCAGTATTTT. Its protein product is CAITWDVLSDTQYF.

This clonotype has just a few counts. The chain couples TRBV7-2 to TRBJ2-5; D is undetermined. The CDR3 contains 16 residues. Trimming stripped 3 bases from V and 4 bases from J, with 18 bases between. In germline, CDR1 is SGHTA, CDR2 FQGNSA. CDR3 nucleotide sequence: TGTGCCAGCAGCTTCAGCCGACTTGCTTCTGGAGAGACCCAGTACTTC. Translating it yields CASSFSRLASGETQYF.